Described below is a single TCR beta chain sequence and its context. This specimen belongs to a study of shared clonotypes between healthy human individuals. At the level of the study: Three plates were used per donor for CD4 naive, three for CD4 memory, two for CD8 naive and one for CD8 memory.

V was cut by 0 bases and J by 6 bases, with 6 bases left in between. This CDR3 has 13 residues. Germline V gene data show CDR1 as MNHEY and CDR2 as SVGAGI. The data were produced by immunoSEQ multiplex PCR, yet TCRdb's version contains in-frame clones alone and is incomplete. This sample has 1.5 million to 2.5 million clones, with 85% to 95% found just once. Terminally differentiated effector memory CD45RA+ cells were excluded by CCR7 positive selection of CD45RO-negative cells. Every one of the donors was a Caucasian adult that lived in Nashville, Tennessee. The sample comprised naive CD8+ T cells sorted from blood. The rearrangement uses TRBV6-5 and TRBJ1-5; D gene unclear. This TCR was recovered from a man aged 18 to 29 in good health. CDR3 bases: TGTGCCAGCAGTTACTCGGGCGTTCAGCCCCAGCATTTT. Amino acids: CASSYSGVQPQHF.